A selection of T cell receptor beta chains follows, all from one sample in a study of PD-L1 blockade in urothelial cancer. Sequenced by immunoSEQ multiplex PCR; TCRdb stores in-frame clones only, minus some. The top ten hold 4% to 5% of the sample, which has around 70,000 clones, around 84% seen once. The sequencing here drew on PBMCs, taken around atezolizumab (anti-PD-L1) treatment. Every receptor here comes from a man between 65 and 85 years old with urothelial cancer. CDR3s leave out the opening cysteine and the closing phenylalanine or tryptophan. Clone size, where shown, is once, few, many, or a class for clones that have expanded.

v_call clone_size cdr3_aa
TRBV5-1 . ASTQAGGSTGELF
TRBV9 . ASSSSETQY
TRBV5-1 . ASSSISGSTYEQY
TRBV28 . ASSLSFFQGRAQY
TRBV11-2 . ASSFGTGDTQY
TRBV2 . ASSETGVPQETQY
TRBV2 . ASSGTADYGYT
TRBV5-4 . ASSPSGRYEQY
TRBV19 . ASSSPRRTGDTDTQY
TRBV10-3 . AISTTATSTDTQY
TRBV7-9 . ASSLGQAGELF
TRBV27 once ASSFNTGGTEAF
TRBV19 . ASNRDRGGEQY
TRBV6-1 . ASSLAESTGELF
TRBV5-8 . ASSPYAGGNEQF
TRBV9 once ASSLTTGVAYGYT
TRBV28 . ASSRTGSGNEQF
TRBV28 . ASLPSAGTENTEAF
TRBV4-1 . ASSQDSSAKTYEQY
TRBV10-3 . ATKEADRSQPQH
TRBV28 . ASRLAGSAYNEQF
TRBV9 . ASSVAAQGQYEQY
TRBV7-9 . ASSFPGTSGQETQY
TRBV2 . ASTLTGLITEAF
TRBV27 . ASSLPGGEQY
TRBV6-5 . ASSTYQGHEQY
TRBV2 . ASRFTSGTQNNEQF
TRBV2 . ASSKQGFTDTQY
TRBV9 . ASSVGASGRADTQY
TRBV2 . ASIGQGAGYT
TRBV7-9 . ASSLESLNTIY
TRBV6-1 . ASSDSGRLNQPQH
TRBV5-4 . ASSRTGGEQY
TRBV28 . ATKLGRGAYEKLF
TRBV4-1 once ASSNFRDSSYNEQF